What follows are 24 T cell receptor beta chains derived from one specimen sequenced in a study of human T cells and chemical hapten exposure. TCRdb reprocessed the RACE reads with MiXCR, giving one entry per CDR3 protein. The sample includes 85,000 to 100,000 distinct CDR3 sequences, approximately 11% of them seen just once. Time point defined: pre-sensitization, week 0. As for treatment: therapeutic diphenylcyclopropenone sensitization with weekly scalp DPC. Sequencing used whole blood, obtained in connection with sensitization to the hapten diphenylcyclopropenone (DPC). The receptors shown here come from a woman aged 60-75 years with alopecia areata. Some clones in this sample may be carry-over from other donors' samples.

V usage is TRBV5-1 and J usage is TRBJ2-7; 7 bases agree with TRBD1. This CDR3 spans 17 amino acids. Germline V gives CDR1 SGHRS, CDR2 YFSETQ. The junction had 17 bases not matched to a gene; V was cut back by 4 bases and J by 4 bases. DNA for the CDR3: TGCGCCAGCAGCCTACTAGTAGGAAGACAGGGTCGGTACGAGCAGTACTTC. Amino acids: CASSLLVGRQGRYEQYF.

This clonotype was observed a handful of times. The chain has TRBV29-1 and TRBJ2-7, with TRBD1 matching 7 bases. CDR3 length: 13 residues. Germline CDR1 SQVTM, CDR2 ANQGSEA. V was pared by 4 bases and J by 5 bases, with 8 bases of the junction left unmatched. CDR3 protein: CSVAGQDLDEQYF. CDR3 in DNA: TGCAGCGTTGCTGGACAGGATCTGGACGAGCAGTACTTC.

V is TRBV6-5 and J is TRBJ1-1; 9 bases agree with TRBD1. The CDR3 extends over 14 amino acids. The germline V gene encodes CDR1 MNHEY and CDR2 SVGAGI. Germline trimming cut 7 bases from V and 5 bases from J; bases unmatched to any gene: 8. The CDR3 bases are TGTGCCAGCATCAAGGGACAGGGAGGTACTGAAGCTTTCTTT. As protein: CASIKGQGGTEAFF.

The table lists this clonotype with many counts. The chain combines TRBV6-5 with TRBJ2-3, with D unclear. From germline, CDR1 is MNHEY and CDR2 SVGAGI. Trimming shortened V by 3 bases and J by 1 base, and 8 bases separated the two germline ends. This CDR3 has 14 amino acids. The DNA for the CDR3 is TGTGCCAGCAGTTATATTCCCGGCACAGATACGCAGTATTTT. Its translation: CASSYIPGTDTQYF.

This clonotype was observed a handful of times. The chain has TRBV7-8 and TRBJ1-5, with TRBD1 as a possible D gene (5 bases). The germline V and J ends were trimmed by 2 bases and 6 bases, with 8 bases remaining between them. Germline V CDR1 and CDR2: SGHVS, FQNEAQ. This CDR3 has 13 residues. CDR3 amino acids: CASSLSGTQPQHF. The CDR3 DNA reads TGTGCCAGCAGCTTATCTGGGACTCAGCCCCAGCATTTT.

This clonotype was seen ten or more times. The genes are TRBV20-1 and TRBJ2-7; possibly TRBD1 for D (6 bases). The V and J ends lost 3 bases and 0 bases respectively, with 9 bases between them. CDR3 length equals 13 residues. From germline, CDR1 is DFQATT and CDR2 SNEGSKA (reference sequence). The CDR3 DNA reads TGCAGTGCTAGTCCGACAGGCTCCTACGAGCAGTACTTC. The encoded protein is CSASPTGSYEQYF.

This clonotype was counted at least ten times. The gene calls are TRBV5-1 and TRBJ1-1; D is perhaps TRBD1 (5 bases). The V end was cut by 1 base, the J end by 5 bases, with 12 bases between. Germline CDR1 is SGHRS and CDR2 is YFSETQ. The CDR3 covers 14 residues. CDR3 in amino acids: CASSLPLGGTEAFF. CDR3 nucleotide sequence: TGCGCCAGCAGCTTGCCCCTGGGGGGGACTGAAGCTTTCTTT.

In this sample, this clonotype turned up many times. The J gene is TRBJ2-2, the V gene TRBV7-6, with D maybe TRBD2 (6 bases). Germline CDR1 is SGHVS and CDR2 is FNYEAQ. Trimming took off 8 bases at V and 3 bases at J, with 16 bases between the two ends. The CDR3 is 15 amino acids. The CDR3 nucleotides are TGTGCCAGCTCCGGTCGGAGGGGACACACCGGGGAGCTGTTTTTT. Translated, it gives CASSGRRGHTGELFF. Based on the CDR3 plus reference TRBV7-6 and TRBJ2-2, the full variable domain is GAGVSQSPRYKVTKRGQDVALRCDPISGHVSLYWYRQALGQGPEFLTYFNYEAQQDKSGLPNDRFSAERPEGSISTLTIQRTEQRDSAMYRCASSGRRGHTGELFFGEGSRLTVL.

In this sample, this clonotype turned up a few times. The J gene is TRBJ2-7, the V gene TRBV29-1; tentatively, D is TRBD1 or TRBD2 (6 bases each). V gave up 7 bases and J gave up 2 bases, with 15 bases separating them. CDR1 and CDR2 from the germline V gene are SQVTM and ANQGSEA. The CDR3 extends over 13 amino acids. The CDR3 nucleotides read TGCAGCGCCGGGACTCAGGGGACCTACGAGCAGTACTTC. Its protein is CSAGTQGTYEQYF.

This clonotype has a count of ten or more. The chain carries TRBV3-1 and TRBJ2-7; TRBD1 is a possible D gene (5 bases). The CDR3 spans 15 residues. Trimming took off 1 base at V and 5 bases at J, with 15 bases between the two ends. Germline V gene sequence: CDR1 LGHDT, CDR2 YNNKEL (reference sequence). CDR3 nucleotide sequence: TGTGCCAGCAGCCAAGTCGGCCAGGGTAACAACGAGCAGTACTTC. Protein: CASSQVGQGNNEQYF.

This clonotype has a count of ten or more. The rearrangement joins TRBV5-1 to TRBJ2-5; 7 bases agree with TRBD2. Germline V gene sequence: CDR1 SGHRS, CDR2 YFSETQ. Germline trimming cut 4 bases from V and 4 bases from J; bases unmatched to any gene: 7. The CDR3 is made up of 14 amino acids. This CDR3 reads CASSLGLVGETQYF. Written as DNA, the CDR3 is TGCGCCAGCAGCCTAGGACTAGTCGGAGAGACCCAGTACTTC.

This clonotype occurred a few times. The chain recombines TRBV29-1 with TRBJ2-1; the D is unclear. The CDR3 has 13 amino acids. The ends were cut back, 0 bases at V and 5 bases at J, with 8 bases in the middle. Germline loops: CDR1 SQVTM, CDR2 ANQGSEA. The chain's CDR3 is CSVEDPRDNEQFF. The CDR3 DNA is TGCAGCGTTGAAGATCCCCGGGACAATGAGCAGTTCTTC.

This clonotype was seen at least ten times. The rearrangement links TRBV24-1 to TRBJ1-1, with 7 positions matching TRBD1. This CDR3 comprises 16 residues. V was pared by 2 bases and J by 1 base, with 6 bases of the junction left unmatched. Germline V lookup: CDR1 KGHDR, CDR2 SFDVKD. The CDR3 bases are TGTGCCACCAGTGATTATGATGGGACAGAGAACACTGAAGCTTTCTTT. Translation: CATSDYDGTENTEAFF.

This clonotype was observed at least ten times. The chain combines TRBV6-6 with TRBJ2-3, with D perhaps matching TRBD1 (6 bases). Germline CDR1 and CDR2: MNHNY and SVGAGI (reference sequence). The CDR3 length is 17 residues. Trimming took 6 bases from V and 0 from J, leaving 19 bases between them. CDR3 loop: CASRGARHLQSTDTQYF. The DNA for the CDR3 is TGTGCCAGCAGGGGGGCAAGACATCTTCAAAGCACAGATACGCAGTATTTT.

Many counts were recorded for this clonotype. The chain uses TRBV10-3 and TRBJ2-3; TRBD2 matches 12 bases. The CDR3 is made up of 15 amino acids. Per the germline V gene, CDR1 is ENHRY and CDR2 is SYGVKD. V was pared by 6 bases and J by 3 bases, with 4 bases of the junction left unmatched. The CDR3 reads CAIRPSGGATDTQYF. As DNA, the CDR3 is TGTGCCATCAGGCCTAGCGGGGGGGCTACAGATACGCAGTATTTT.

This chain links TRBV3-1 with TRBJ1-2; no clear D gene. CDR1 and CDR2 from the germline V gene are LGHDT and YNNKEL (reference sequence). The V gene lost 2 bases and the J gene lost 8 bases, with 18 bases spanning the gap. CDR3 length: 15 amino acids. DNA for the CDR3: TGTGCCAGCAGCCAATCGGAAGGGCTTGAAGGAGGCTACACCTTC. Translation: CASSQSEGLEGGYTF.

The sample holds a few counts of this clonotype. The CDR3 is CASRPGQTGYTF. In DNA, the CDR3 is TGTGCCAGCAGACCGGGACAGACTGGCTACACCTTC. The chain uses TRBV6-2 or TRBV6-3 and TRBJ1-2; 7 bases match TRBD1. Germline V gene sequence: CDR1 MNHEY, CDR2 SVGEGT. V dropped 6 bases and J dropped 7; count of bases not matched to a gene: 5. CDR3 size: 12 residues.

This clonotype was found many times. V is TRBV5-1 and J is TRBJ2-1; perhaps D is TRBD1 or TRBD2 (5 bases each). This CDR3 has 13 amino acids. From germline, CDR1 is SGHRS and CDR2 YFSETQ. V was clipped by 3 bases and J by 6 bases, with 10 bases between them. The CDR3 loop is CASSWGRVNEQFF. DNA for the CDR3: TGCGCCAGCAGCTGGGGACGGGTCAATGAGCAGTTCTTC.

This clonotype was observed a few times. V is TRBV18 and J is TRBJ1-5; D is possibly TRBD1 (5 bases). Germline lookup yields CDR1 KGHSH and CDR2 LQKENI. The CDR3 is 16 residues long. Trimming removed 1 base from V and 5 bases from J, with 15 bases in between. The CDR3 loop is CASSPQSGQGDQPQHF. The CDR3 coding sequence is TGTGCCAGCTCACCACAATCGGGGCAGGGTGATCAGCCCCAGCATTTT.

The CDR3 spells CSAPDSYNEQFF. CDR3 in DNA: TGCAGTGCTCCCGACAGCTACAATGAGCAGTTCTTC. V is TRBV20-1 and J is TRBJ2-1, with D tentatively TRBD1 (5 bases). The V end lost 5 bases, the J end lost 3 bases, and 8 bases lay between the germline ends. The length of the CDR3 is 12 residues. Germline values: CDR1 DFQATT, CDR2 SNEGSKA (reference sequence).

This clonotype showed up just once. The chain uses TRBV10-3 and TRBJ2-3; TRBD1 is a possible D gene (6 bases). The CDR3 has 16 amino acids. Germline V gene sequence: CDR1 ENHRY, CDR2 SYGVKD. Trimming removed 2 bases at V and 2 bases at J, with 14 bases between. CDR3 protein: CAISEGGVGVTDTQYF. Written as DNA, the CDR3 is TGTGCCATCAGTGAGGGGGGCGTAGGGGTCACAGATACGCAGTATTTT.

Note on this clonotype: This may come from a read error, since a much larger clone is one base off. J is TRBJ1-5 and V is TRBV7-2; D not resolved. CDR1 and CDR2 from the germline V gene are SGHTA and FQGNSA. The CDR3 has 15 amino acids. V lost 1 base, J lost 8 bases, and 15 bases lay in between. As DNA, the CDR3 is TGTGCCAGCAGCTTAGGTCCTCTGGGTCTGAAGCCCCAGCATTTT. It is translated as CASSLGPLGLKPQHF.

V gene TRBV5-5 combines with J gene TRBJ2-5; 9 nucleotides align to TRBD1. The CDR3 has 15 residues. From germline, CDR1 is SGHKS and CDR2 YYEKEE (reference sequence). V shed 3 bases and J 4 bases; nucleotides not matched to a gene: 7. DNA for the CDR3: TGTGCCAGCAGCTGGACCGGGACAGGGAGAGAGACCCAGTACTTC. Amino acids: CASSWTGTGRETQYF.

V usage is TRBV11-2 and J usage is TRBJ1-4; D is possibly TRBD1 (6 bases). This CDR3 comprises 15 residues. Trimming removed 5 bases at V and 8 bases at J, with 18 bases between. Germline values: CDR1 SGHAT, CDR2 FQNNGV. CDR3 residues: CASSQSRGEGEKLFF. Here the CDR3 DNA reads TGTGCCAGCAGCCAAAGCAGGGGTGAAGGAGAAAAACTGTTTTTT.